A selection of T cell receptor beta chains follows, all from one sample in a study of CD8 T cells in ankylosing spondylitis. MiXCR was run by TCRdb on the 5' RACE reads, yielding one entry per CDR3 protein. Among about 220,000 distinct CDR3 sequences listed, 20% to 30% were seen once. The sequencing sample was made of blood, either unsorted or a sorted T cell fraction (not recorded which). The receptor source for this set is a male donor with ankylosing spondylitis or in good health (not recorded which). The CDR3 runs from the conserved cysteine through the conserved F or W. The D gene is left open where the match is weak. Not all rows give a size; the values are once, few, many and, for expanded clones, a class.

TRBJ2-3 many 15 TRBV6-1 TRBD1 CASRGQGAGTDTQYF TGTGCCAGCAGGGGACAGGGTGCGGGCACAGATACGCAGTATTTT
TRBJ2-1 many 16 TRBV24-1 TRBD2 CATSEELAGGRNEQFF TGTGCCACCAGTGAGGAGCTAGCGGGAGGGCGAAATGAGCAGTTCTTC
TRBJ2-3 many 16 TRBV4-3 TRBD2 CASSQDLGGSSDTQYF TGCGCCAGCAGCCAAGATTTGGGCGGGAGTAGCGATACGCAGTATTTT
TRBJ2-3 NA 15 TRBV5-1 NA CASSFTVQGTDTQYF TGCGCCAGCAGCTTTACGGTCCAGGGGACAGATACGCAGTATTTT
TRBJ2-3 many 15 TRBV7-9 NA CASNRDRASTDTQYF TGTGCCAGCAACCGAGACAGAGCTAGCACAGATACGCAGTATTTT
TRBJ1-1 many 16 TRBV5-1 TRBD1 CASSLGTGGRSTEAFF TGCGCCAGCAGCCTTGGGACAGGGGGACGGAGTACTGAAGCTTTCTTT
TRBJ2-7 NA 17 TRBV5-1 NA CASSLAGGRPTADEQYF TGCGCCAGCAGCTTGGCCGGGGGACGGCCAACCGCGGACGAGCAGTACTTC
TRBJ2-7 many 17 TRBV5-1 NA CASSLSSGTIDSYEQYF TGCGCCAGCAGCTTGAGTTCTGGGACAATCGACTCCTACGAGCAGTACTTC
TRBJ2-1 NA 13 TRBV12-3/TRBV12-4 NA CASSPYISNEQFF TGTGCCAGCAGTCCCTATATTAGCAATGAGCAGTTCTTC
TRBJ2-1 many 15 TRBV4-2 NA CASSQEGRENNEQFF TGTGCCAGCAGCCAAGAGGGGCGGGAAAACAATGAGCAGTTCTTC
TRBJ2-3 many 16 TRBV7-8 NA CASSLEFGGRSDTQYF TGTGCCAGCAGCTTAGAATTCGGGGGGCGGTCAGATACGCAGTATTTT
TRBJ1-1 NA 14 TRBV29-1 TRBD1 CSVNPGTANTEAFF TGCAGCGTTAATCCCGGGACAGCAAACACTGAAGCTTTCTTT
TRBJ2-1 once 11 TRBV15 NA CATQRENEQFF TGTGCAACCCAGCGAGAAAATGAGCAGTTCTTC
TRBJ1-4 NA 14 TRBV29-1 NA CSVEFASDREKLFF TGCAGCGTTGAATTCGCCTCGGACCGAGAAAAACTGTTTTTT
TRBJ1-1 NA 17 TRBV20-1 TRBD1 CSARDSGGAERDTEAFF TGCAGTGCTAGAGATTCAGGGGGCGCAGAACGGGACACTGAAGCTTTCTTT
TRBJ2-2 many 15 TRBV5-1 NA CASSLQGPDTGELFF TGCGCCAGCAGCTTGCAAGGGCCCGACACCGGGGAGCTGTTTTTT
TRBJ2-7 NA 18 TRBV4-3 TRBD1 CASSQDPPGQVSSYEQYF TGCGCCAGCAGCCAAGATCCTCCGGGACAGGTGAGCTCCTACGAGCAGTACTTC
TRBJ1-6 NA 15 TRBV29-1 NA CSVEVPGSGNSPLHF TGCAGCGTTGAGGTTCCAGGGTCTGGTAATTCACCCCTCCACTTT
TRBJ1-3 NA 11 TRBV2 NA CASTDWNTIYF TGTGCCAGCACCGATTGGAACACCATATATTTT
TRBJ2-2 NA 15 TRBV20-1 NA CSAQSGSKNTGELFF TGCAGTGCGCAGTCCGGGAGTAAGAACACCGGGGAGCTGTTTTTT
TRBJ1-2 many 13 TRBV11-2 NA CASSLEPSGGCTF TGTGCCAGCAGCTTAGAACCTTCGGGGGGATGCACCTTC
TRBJ1-1 few 13 TRBV29-1 NA CSVEEGRITEAFF TGCAGCGTTGAAGAGGGAAGAATAACTGAAGCTTTCTTT
TRBJ2-7 many 15 TRBV20-1 TRBD2 CSARDPSGGNYEQYF TGCAGTGCTAGAGATCCTAGCGGGGGAAACTACGAGCAGTACTTC
TRBJ2-3 once 16 TRBV6-1 NA CASRPKIGSGTDTQYF TGTGCCAGCAGACCCAAGATCGGGAGTGGCACAGATACGCAGTATTTT
TRBJ2-7 NA 15 TRBV20-1 NA CSARTAGGSSYEQYF TGCAGTGCTAGAACGGCGGGCGGAAGCTCCTACGAGCAGTACTTC
TRBJ1-6 NA 15 TRBV20-1 NA CSARSGGLYNSPLHF TGCAGTGCTAGGTCCGGTGGGTTGTATAATTCACCCCTCCACTTT
TRBJ2-7 NA 14 TRBV29-1 NA CSVDMGAATDEQYF TGCAGCGTTGATATGGGGGCCGCGACCGACGAGCAGTACTTC
TRBJ2-5 few 15 TRBV1 NA CTSSHPGLAEETQYF TGCACCAGCAGCCACCCGGGACTAGCGGAAGAGACCCAGTACTTC
TRBJ1-5 many 17 TRBV7-9 TRBD1 CASSLATGDGSNQPQHF TGTGCCAGCAGCTTAGCTACAGGGGACGGTAGCAATCAGCCCCAGCATTTT
TRBJ2-3 many 14 TRBV7-7 NA CASSQGHNTDTQYF TGTGCTAGCAGCCAGGGACATAACACAGATACGCAGTATTTT
TRBJ2-1 many 15 TRBV20-1 TRBD2 CSARDLAGAGNEQFF TGCAGTGCTAGAGATTTAGCGGGAGCAGGTAATGAGCAGTTCTTC
TRBJ1-1 NA 13 TRBV29-1 NA CSAASPMNTEAFF TGCAGCGCCGCTTCGCCCATGAACACTGAAGCTTTCTTT
TRBJ1-5 many 14 TRBV12-3/TRBV12-4 NA CASSPTGPSQPQHF TGTGCCAGCAGTCCCACAGGGCCGAGCCAGCCCCAGCATTTT
TRBJ2-1 many 18 TRBV4-3 TRBD2 CASSQQTSGRPQDNEQFF TGCGCCAGCAGCCAACAGACTAGCGGGAGGCCCCAAGACAATGAGCAGTTCTTC
TRBJ2-5 many 15 TRBV20-1 TRBD2 CSARETAGASETQYF TGCAGTGCTAGAGAGACGGCGGGAGCTAGTGAGACCCAGTACTTC
TRBJ2-5 few 15 TRBV20-1 TRBD2 CSARGTSGRLETQYF TGCAGTGCTAGAGGGACTAGCGGGAGACTAGAGACCCAGTACTTC
TRBJ2-6 few 16 TRBV9 NA CASSAYGYLGANVLTF TGTGCCAGCAGCGCTTACGGGTATCTAGGGGCCAACGTCCTGACTTTC
TRBJ1-1 many 15 TRBV10-2 NA CASRVVDGRNTEAFF TGCGCCAGCCGGGTTGTTGACGGTAGGAACACTGAAGCTTTCTTT
TRBJ2-7 NA 15 TRBV7-2 NA CASSPNGAGLYEQYF TGTGCCAGCAGCCCTAATGGCGCAGGGTTGTACGAGCAGTACTTC
TRBJ2-1 many 20 TRBV7-6 TRBD2 CASSQGVVGTSGRIGNEQFF TGTGCCAGCAGCCAGGGGGTAGTGGGGACTAGCGGGAGGATCGGTAATGAGCAGTTCTTC
TRBJ2-7 many 14 TRBV5-1 TRBD2 CASSLSGGSYEQYF TGCGCCAGCAGCTTGTCGGGAGGCTCCTACGAGCAGTACTTC
TRBJ1-4 few 14 TRBV20-1 TRBD1 CSATTGEVSEKLFF TGCAGTGCAACTACAGGGGAAGTATCCGAAAAACTGTTTTTT
TRBJ2-5 NA 14 TRBV7-9 TRBD2 CASSSRTSAETQYF TGTGCCAGCAGCTCTAGGACTAGCGCGGAGACCCAGTACTTC
TRBJ1-5 many 14 TRBV20-1 NA CSARDLGGGQPQHF TGCAGTGCTAGAGATCTAGGGGGTGGTCAGCCCCAGCATTTT
TRBJ2-5 few 14 TRBV15 NA CATSIRGGLETQYF TGTGCCACCAGCATCAGGGGGGGATTGGAGACCCAGTACTTC